Described below is a single TCR beta chain sequence and its context. Its antigen is still unknown. Expressed TCRB transcripts were sequenced because the isolated RNA had all been reverse transcribed beforehand. Average read counts of stem cell-like memory T cell samples were about 1.01 million. TCRdb keeps only in-frame clones here, not all; method: immunoSEQ multiplex PCR. The sample shows some 16,000 clones, more than 70% of them seen only once. These data belong to a study of beta chain features in type 1 diabetes. Study as a whole: When patients were set against healthy donors, age, gender and cell yields were similar. Study-level points and caveats: Relative to healthy donors, patients appeared to have naive, central memory and Treg TCRB repertoires that were more similar. Moderate but significant shortening of TCRB CDR3s was recorded in all four CD4+ subsets from Type 1 diabetes patients.

The CDR3 is made up of 18 amino acids. J gave up 12 bases and V 5 bases, and 24 bases lay outside the gene matches. From germline, CDR1 is SGHNT and CDR2 YYREEE (reference sequence). The chain uses TRBV5-4 and TRBJ2-1; 9 bases are shared with TRBD2. Sequenced material: stem cell memory CD4+ T cells from blood. The clonotype was recovered from a woman between 18 and 29 years old with type 1 diabetes. In DNA, the CDR3 is TGTGCCAGCAGGGTGGATGGGGGCGGGAGGGCCCTCAGTCGTGTGCAGTTCTTC. This gives the protein CASRVDGGGRALSRVQFF.